The T cell receptor beta chain described here comes from a study of yellow fever vaccine responses in identical twins. Regarding the study as a whole: Twins' vaccine T cell responses reportedly seemed partly convergent and partly personalized.

Of note for this clonotype: Its antigen is not identified.

This CDR3 comprises 16 residues. From germline, CDR1 is SQVTM and CDR2 ANQGSEA. V was shortened by 2 bases and J by 4 bases, with 20 bases between the two germline ends. MiXCR, run by TCRdb on the RT-PCR reads, gives a single entry per CDR3 protein. Here the sample spans about 2,600 distinct CDR3 sequences, around 82% being singletons. This specimen was T cells from blood (PBMCs), unsorted or a sorted subset (not recorded which), taken before or after yellow fever vaccination (not recorded which). The V gene is TRBV29-1, the J gene TRBJ1-2, with a tentative D call TRBD1 (6 bases). The receptor was derived from a woman aged 18-29 years who received the yellow fever vaccine. Written as DNA, the CDR3 is TGCAGCGTTGAATTGTCAGGGGTACGATACGGCTATGGCTACACCTTC. It specifies CSVELSGVRYGYGYTF.